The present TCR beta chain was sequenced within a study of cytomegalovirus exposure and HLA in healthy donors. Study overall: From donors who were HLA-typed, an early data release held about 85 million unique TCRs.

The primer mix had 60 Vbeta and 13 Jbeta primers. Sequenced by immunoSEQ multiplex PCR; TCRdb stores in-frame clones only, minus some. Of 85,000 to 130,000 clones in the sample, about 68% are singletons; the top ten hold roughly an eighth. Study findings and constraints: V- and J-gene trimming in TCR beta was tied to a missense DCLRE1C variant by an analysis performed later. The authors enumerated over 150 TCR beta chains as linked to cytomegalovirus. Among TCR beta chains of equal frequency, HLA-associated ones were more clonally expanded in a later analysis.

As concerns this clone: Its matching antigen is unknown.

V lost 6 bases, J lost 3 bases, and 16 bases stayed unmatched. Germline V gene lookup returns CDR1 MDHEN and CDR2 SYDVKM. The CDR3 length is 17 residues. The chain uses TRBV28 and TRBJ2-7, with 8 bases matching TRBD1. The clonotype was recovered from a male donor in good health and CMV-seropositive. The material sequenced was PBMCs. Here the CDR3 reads CASRTLFAGTGDYEQYF. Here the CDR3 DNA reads TGTGCCAGCAGAACCTTGTTCGCCGGGACAGGTGACTACGAGCAGTACTTC. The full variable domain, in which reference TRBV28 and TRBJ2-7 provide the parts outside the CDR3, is DVKVTQSSRYLVKRTGEKVFLECVQDMDHENMFWYRQDPGLGLRLIYFSYDVKMKEKGDIPEGYSVSREKKERFSLILESASTNQTSMYLCASRTLFAGTGDYEQYFGPGTRLTVT.